These 5 T cell receptor beta chains originate from one sample sequenced in a study of identical twins (TCRdb year 2016). Receptor amplification or capture employed 5' RACE. Sequencing relied on an Illumina HiSeq 2000. TCRdb reworked the public reads: Q25 trimming with fastp, MiXCR clone assembly, productive beta chains retained. Here each entry gathers all rows of one CDR3 protein and keeps the most common genes and DNA. A total of about 200,000 distinct CDR3 sequences appear in this sample, approximately 10% of them only once. 9% to 10% of the sample is held by the ten biggest clonotypes. Material: memory T cells sorted from blood. The intended sense of this specimen's cell subset or site label: CD45RO+ enriched T cells. Source of these receptors: a man aged 45-65 years in good health.

This clonotype was detected ten times or more. This rearrangement joins TRBV24-1 to TRBJ2-3, with D perhaps TRBD2 (5 bases). Germline-derived CDR1 and CDR2 are KGHDR and SFDVKD. V was pared by 1 base and J by 3 bases, with 7 bases between. The CDR3 totals 14 residues. The CDR3 nucleotides are TGTGCCACCAGTGATTTTCGAGGGACAGATACGCAGTATTTT. Its protein is CATSDFRGTDTQYF.

This clonotype was found many times. This chain connects TRBV29-1 to TRBJ2-3; D perhaps matches TRBD2 (6 bases). V shed 4 bases and J shed 4 bases, with 15 bases lying between them. Germline assignment: CDR1 SQVTM and CDR2 ANQGSEA. The CDR3 contains 14 residues. The CDR3 loop reads CSVASSSVADTQYF. As DNA, the CDR3 is TGCAGCGTTGCTTCTTCTAGCGTGGCAGATACGCAGTATTTT.

This clonotype occurred many times. The rearrangement links TRBV7-2 to TRBJ2-7, with 10 bases fitting TRBD1. Germline V lookup: CDR1 SGHTA, CDR2 FQGNSA. Trimming cost V 5 bases and J 11 bases; bases outside gene matches: 9. The CDR3 length is 13 residues. CDR3 sequence: CASSPRDRGVKYF. As DNA, the CDR3 is TGTGCCAGCAGCCCCCGGGACAGGGGTGTGAAGTACTTC.

V is TRBV5-1 and J is TRBJ2-7, with 9 bases matching TRBD2. Germline trimming cut 4 bases from V and 5 bases from J; bases unmatched to any gene: 10. Per the germline V gene, CDR1 is SGHRS and CDR2 is YFSETQ. This CDR3 contains 15 residues. The CDR3 DNA sequence: TGCGCCAGCAGCCCACCAAGCGGGGGGCCCGACGAGCAGTACTTC. It encodes CASSPPSGGPDEQYF.

This clonotype was picked up a small number of times. In nucleotides, the CDR3 is TGTGCCAGCAGTACGGGTTCGAACACCGGGGAGCTGTTTTTT. As protein: CASSTGSNTGELFF. V is TRBV6-4 and J is TRBJ2-2; D is unclear. The CDR3 extends over 14 amino acids. CDR1 MRHNA and CDR2 SNTAGT come from the germline V gene. With 5 bases removed from V and 0 bases from J, the gap between germline ends came to 7 bases.